These T cell receptor beta chains were read from a single sample in a study of memory CD4+ T cells and cytomegalovirus serostatus. Clones were sequenced by immunoSEQ multiplex PCR, and TCRdb holds only the in-frame ones, with some missing. Of about 58,000 clones listed, approximately 77% are singletons. Sequenced material: memory CD4+ T cells from blood. These receptors originate from an adult in good health and CMV-seronegative. Some clones in this sample may be carry-over from other donors' samples. CDR3s include the opening cysteine and the closing phenylalanine or tryptophan.

j_gene,len,v_gene,CDR3aa
TRBJ1-5,17,TRBV7-9,CASSSTTGGWEGQPQHF
TRBJ2-3,17,TRBV18,CASSPGTSGSGTDTQYF
TRBJ1-4,17,TRBV19,CASSIRQGTATNEKLFF
TRBJ2-4,15,TRBV28,CASSSLRGAKNIQYF
TRBJ2-2,13,TRBV6-1,CASDRGLTGELFF
TRBJ1-3,14,TRBV29-1,CSVGQGGSGNTIYF
TRBJ1-5,15,TRBV5-1,CASSLTGDFNQPQHF
TRBJ1-5,13,TRBV13,CASSFEGFQPQHF
TRBJ2-3,16,TRBV4-1,CASSQVNLVSTDTQYF
TRBJ2-1,15,TRBV5-4,CASSLEASGYNEQFF
TRBJ1-3,16,TRBV19,CASSIQWGTPGNTIYF
TRBJ2-1,15,TRBV7-2,CASSLLAGIYNEQFF
TRBJ2-2,14,TRBV7-2,CASSQGAYTGELFF
TRBJ2-5,14,TRBV27,CASRQEGWRETQYF
TRBJ2-2,14,TRBV2,CASGRLAGAGELFF
TRBJ1-5,15,TRBV4-2,CASSPFEGSNQPQHF
TRBJ1-1,16,TRBV5-1,CASSSMTGAGNTEAFF
TRBJ1-2,15,TRBV7-2,CASSLDRGGAYGYTF
TRBJ2-7,14,TRBV7-8,CASSPRTGRAEQYF
TRBJ2-2,13,TRBV6-6,CASKLAQGGELFF
TRBJ2-7,15,TRBV5-4,CASSLASGSDYEQYF
TRBJ2-7,13,TRBV4-3,CARIPGLSYEQYF
TRBJ2-2,16,TRBV6-6,CASSYLGRGNTGELFF
TRBJ1-2,18,TRBV30,CAWSGGPTGTGYNYGYTF
TRBJ2-6,17,TRBV7-2,CASSLGAVRSGANVLTF
TRBJ2-4,15,TRBV18,CASSPAIGAKNIQYF
TRBJ1-1,14,TRBV19,CASSILGQNTEAFF
TRBJ2-1,15,TRBV7-3,CASSLNPTVYNEQFF
TRBJ2-1,14,TRBV9,CASSASGRANEQFF
TRBJ1-1,11,TRBV29-1,CSVVSYPEAFF
TRBJ2-7,16,TRBV27,CASSLLFSGRGAEQYF
TRBJ1-5,14,TRBV28,CASSQGGNNQPQHF
TRBJ2-3,13,TRBV7-2,CASSVKRGDTQYF
TRBJ2-2,15,TRBV5-6,CASSLAGHGTGELFF
TRBJ1-1,14,TRBV5-6,CASSQNRGRTEAFF
TRBJ1-1,13,TRBV6-5,CASYQNGVTEAFF
TRBJ2-7,17,TRBV28,CASSFYGTGLAVYEQYF
TRBJ1-2,14,TRBV18,CASSRSRQNYGYTF
TRBJ1-5,14,TRBV30,CAWSRDSSNQPQHF
TRBJ1-5,12,TRBV28,CASTYVNQPQHF
TRBJ2-1,14,TRBV5-1,CASSQGLSNNEQFF